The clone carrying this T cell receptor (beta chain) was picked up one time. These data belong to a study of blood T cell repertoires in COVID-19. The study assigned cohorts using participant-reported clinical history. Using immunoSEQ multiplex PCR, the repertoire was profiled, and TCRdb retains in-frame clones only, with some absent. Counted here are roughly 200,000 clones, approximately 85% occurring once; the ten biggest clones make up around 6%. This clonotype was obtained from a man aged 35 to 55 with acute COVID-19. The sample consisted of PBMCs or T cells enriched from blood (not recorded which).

As DNA, the CDR3 is TGTGCCACCTCACTAGGACAGGGAGTTTCACCCCTCCACTTT. Translation: CATSLGQGVSPLHF. This chain links TRBV10-3 with TRBJ1-6, with 8 bases matching TRBD1. Germline CDR1 is ENHRY and CDR2 is SYGVKD. The CDR3 is 14 residues long. The ends lost 10 bases at V and 9 bases at J; junction bases unmatched: 11.